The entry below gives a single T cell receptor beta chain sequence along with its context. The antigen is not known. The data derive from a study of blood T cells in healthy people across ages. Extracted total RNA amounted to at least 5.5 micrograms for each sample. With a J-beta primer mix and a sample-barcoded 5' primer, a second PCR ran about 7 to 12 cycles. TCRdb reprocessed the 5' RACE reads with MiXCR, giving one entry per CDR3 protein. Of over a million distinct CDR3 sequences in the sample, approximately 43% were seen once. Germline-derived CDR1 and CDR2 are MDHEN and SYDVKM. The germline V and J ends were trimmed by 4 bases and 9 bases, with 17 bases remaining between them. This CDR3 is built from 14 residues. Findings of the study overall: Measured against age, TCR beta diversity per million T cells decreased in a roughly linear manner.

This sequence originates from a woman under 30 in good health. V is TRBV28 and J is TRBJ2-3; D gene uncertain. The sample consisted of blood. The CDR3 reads CASSSSAVGRTQYF. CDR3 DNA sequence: TGTGCCAGCAGTTCCTCCGCGGTAGGGCGGACGCAGTATTTT.